Listed below are T cell receptor beta chains from one sample, sequenced in a study of blood T cell repertoires in COVID-19. Only in-frame clones appear in the TCRdb table, and some are missing; sequencing was by immunoSEQ multiplex PCR. The sample gives approximately 210,000 clones, approximately 77% of which show up once; about 3.6% is in the top ten. Sequenced input: peripheral blood. Source of these receptors: a woman of 80 years or more with acute or convalescent COVID-19. Both conserved end residues are part of each CDR3. D genes are given only for firm matches. The size entry is marked missing in some rows and otherwise reads once, few, many or a size class.

TGTGCCAGTAGTATTGGGGCAGGGGACTACGAGCAGTACTTC	CASSIGAGDYEQYF	TRBJ2-7	.	TRBV19	.
TGTGCCAGCAGCGATAGGGGGCCCAATCAGCCCCAGCATTTT	CASSDRGPNQPQHF	TRBJ1-5	TRBD1	TRBV13	.
TGTGCCAGCAGAGACCTCGGGAAAGCTAACTATGGCTACACCTTC	CASRDLGKANYGYTF	TRBJ1-2	.	TRBV28	few
TGCGCCAGCAGCTCGGGACAGGGAGGTGAAAAACTGTTTTTT	CASSSGQGGEKLFF	TRBJ1-4	TRBD1	TRBV5-1	.
TGCGCCAGCAGCATACTCACTAGCGGGGGGTATCCCTACGAGCAGTACTTC	CASSILTSGGYPYEQYF	TRBJ2-7	TRBD2	TRBV5-1	.
TGCGCCAGCAGACCTAGCGGGGGCAATGAGCAGTTCTTC	CASRPSGGNEQFF	TRBJ2-1	TRBD2	TRBV5-1	.
TGTGCCAGCAGCCCGGGCAGCGGGAACTACAATGAGCAGTTCTTC	CASSPGSGNYNEQFF	TRBJ2-1	TRBD2	TRBV7-2	.
TGTGCCTGGACGTCTGGGGGGGCCACCTCCTACGAGCAGTACTTC	CAWTSGGATSYEQYF	TRBJ2-7	.	TRBV30	few
TGTGCCAGCAGCCCTGGACAGGGAGCTAACTATGGCTACACCTTC	CASSPGQGANYGYTF	TRBJ1-2	TRBD1	TRBV14	.
TGTGCTAGTGGTTTGGGACACGCTTATAATAGCAATCAGCCCCAGCATTTT	CASGLGHAYNSNQPQHF	TRBJ1-5	.	TRBV12-5	.
TGTGCCACCAGTGATTTGGGGACACCACCCCTTCCCTATGGCTACACCTTC	CATSDLGTPPLPYGYTF	TRBJ1-2	.	TRBV24-1	.
TGTGCCAGTAGCGATCCGGGCAGGGGGCGCGCAAAACTGTTTTTT	CASSDPGRGRAKLFF	TRBJ1-4	TRBD1	TRBV19	.
TGTGCCAGCAGCCGACTAGCGGGGGACGAGCAGTACTTC	CASSRLAGDEQYF	TRBJ2-7	TRBD2	TRBV9	.
TGTGCCTCCACAGGGACAGGGAATTCACCCCTCCACTTT	CASTGTGNSPLHF	TRBJ1-6	TRBD1	TRBV12-3/TRBV12-4	once
TGTGCCAGCAGGGACAGGCCTAATTCACCCCTCCACTTT	CASRDRPNSPLHF	TRBJ1-6	TRBD1	TRBV27	.
TGTGCCAGCAGCTTGGCCGGGACAGGGAGAGCTGGCTACACCTTC	CASSLAGTGRAGYTF	TRBJ1-2	TRBD1	TRBV5-4	.
TGTGCCAGCAGTGAGCAGGGTCTTAACTATGGCTACACCTTC	CASSEQGLNYGYTF	TRBJ1-2	.	TRBV2	.
TGTGCCAGCAGCGTAGATGCGACCGCAGGCGACGAGCAGTACTTC	CASSVDATAGDEQYF	TRBJ2-7	.	TRBV9	.
TGTGCCAGCAGCGGCGGGACAGGGGGAAGAACTGAAGCTTTCTTT	CASSGGTGGRTEAFF	TRBJ1-1	TRBD1	TRBV9	.
TGTGCCAGCAACTCCCCAGGACAGGGGGCCGGGGAGCTGTTTTTT	CASNSPGQGAGELFF	TRBJ2-2	TRBD1	TRBV6-5	once
TGTGCCAGCAGTCCCCCCGGGACAGGGGTGAATGAGCAGTTCTTC	CASSPPGTGVNEQFF	TRBJ2-1	TRBD1	TRBV7-9	.
TGTGCCAGCCACGCAGGGTCCGGGGAGCTGTTTTTT	CASHAGSGELFF	TRBJ2-2	.	TRBV10-3	.
TGTGCCTGGAGACGAACTCCGGGACAGGATTTATTTTTCACTGAAGCTTTCTTT	CAWRRTPGQDLFFTEAFF	TRBJ1-1	TRBD1	TRBV30	.
TGTGCCAGCAGCTTAAATTCCTTCAGGACCCAGTACTTC	CASSLNSFRTQYF	TRBJ2-5	.	TRBV7-3	few
TGTGCCAGCAGCTTTCAGGCGCTCTCCTATAATTCACCCCTCCACTTT	CASSFQALSYNSPLHF	TRBJ1-6	.	TRBV5-6	.
TGTGCCAGCAGTTTGTCTTCGTGGGTAGCTCACACTGAAGCTTTCTTT	CASSLSSWVAHTEAFF	TRBJ1-1	.	TRBV2	.
TGTGCCAGCAGTGATTTCGGTTACGCCTACGAGCAGTACTTC	CASSDFGYAYEQYF	TRBJ2-7	.	TRBV2	.
TGTGCTAGCAGCACAGGGACAGGCGGGGAGACCCAGTACTTC	CASSTGTGGETQYF	TRBJ2-5	TRBD1	TRBV7-7	few
TGTGCCAGCAGCTTCCCGGGAGGCTATGGCTACACCTTC	CASSFPGGYGYTF	TRBJ1-2	.	TRBV7-2	.
TGTGCCAGCAGCTTAGGGGTCAGGTCTGGCTACACCTTC	CASSLGVRSGYTF	TRBJ1-2	.	TRBV7-2	.
TGTGCCAGCAGCTTAGCGGGGGGAGGCAATGAGCAGTTCTTC	CASSLAGGGNEQFF	TRBJ2-1	.	TRBV7-9	few
TGTGCCAGTAGTTTCCAGGGGAGTGGCAATGAGCAGTTCTTC	CASSFQGSGNEQFF	TRBJ2-1	.	TRBV19	.
TGTGCCAGCAGTGAATCGTCCGAGCAGTACTTC	CASSESSEQYF	TRBJ2-7	.	TRBV6-1	.
TGTGCCATCAGTGAGTCGGGGGGGAGCTCCTATAATTCACCCCTCCACTTT	CAISESGGSSYNSPLHF	TRBJ1-6	.	TRBV10-3	.
TGTGCCAGCAGCGTAGATTGGGGGCGCGGCTACACCTTC	CASSVDWGRGYTF	TRBJ1-2	.	TRBV9	.
TGTGCCAGCAGCAACGGGGGGGACACTGAAGCTTTCTTT	CASSNGGDTEAFF	TRBJ1-1	.	TRBV28	.
TGTGCCAGCAGTCCGCCGGGACAGGGGGCGAAATGGGATTCACCCCTCCACTTT	CASSPPGQGAKWDSPLHF	TRBJ1-6	TRBD1	TRBV28	.
TGTGCCAGCAGCCAAGATCTGGGCAATAGCAATCAGCCCCAGCATTTT	CASSQDLGNSNQPQHF	TRBJ1-5	.	TRBV3-1/TRBV3-2	.
TGTGCCAGCAGCTTAGGGCCCACAGATACGCAGTATTTT	CASSLGPTDTQYF	TRBJ2-3	.	TRBV7-3	.
TGTGCCAGCAGCTCGCAGCCCGGGACAGGGTTAGAGACCCAGTACTTC	CASSSQPGTGLETQYF	TRBJ2-5	TRBD1	TRBV7-2	.
TGTGCCAGCAGCTTATCAGGACTAGCGGGGAGAACCCCAGATACGCAGTATTTT	CASSLSGLAGRTPDTQYF	TRBJ2-3	TRBD2	TRBV7-2	.
TGCAGCGTTGAGACAGGGGGGACTGAAGCTTTCTTT	CSVETGGTEAFF	TRBJ1-1	TRBD1	TRBV29-1	few
TGTGCCAGCAGCCTCCGACTAGCGGGGATTAACACCGGGGAGCTGTTTTTT	CASSLRLAGINTGELFF	TRBJ2-2	TRBD2	TRBV3-1/TRBV3-2	.
TGTGCCAGCAGCCAAGCGTCAGGGCAGTTCTTC	CASSQASGQFF	TRBJ2-1	.	TRBV3-1/TRBV3-2	.
TGTGCCAGCAGCCCTTACAGGGGTGAGGCTAATGAAAAACTGTTTTTT	CASSPYRGEANEKLFF	TRBJ1-4	TRBD1	TRBV14	.
TGTGCCAGCAGCGTAGACCCAGCGGGGGGTCAAGATACGCAGTATTTT	CASSVDPAGGQDTQYF	TRBJ2-3	TRBD2	TRBV9	.
TGTGCCTCCGCCTCAGCGGGGAGGAATTCACCCCTCCACTTT	CASASAGRNSPLHF	TRBJ1-6	.	TRBV19	.
TGTGCCAGCAGTTATAGCGGATACCCCGGGGAGCTGTTTTTT	CASSYSGYPGELFF	TRBJ2-2	.	TRBV6-6	.
TGTGCCAGCAGCCAAGATCTTAGCGGACGCCCGGGGCGGTTCTTC	CASSQDLSGRPGRFF	TRBJ2-1	.	TRBV4-2	.
TGTGCCAGCATCCCCGACGGGTCCGGGGGCTATGGCTACACCTTC	CASIPDGSGGYGYTF	TRBJ1-2	.	TRBV6-5	few
TGTGCCAGCTCAACGGACAGTAATACAGGATCACCCCTCCACTTT	CASSTDSNTGSPLHF	TRBJ1-6	.	TRBV18	.
TGTGCCAGCAGCCGGACAGTAACTGGAAACACCATATATTTT	CASSRTVTGNTIYF	TRBJ1-3	.	TRBV7-2	.